The 11 T cell receptor beta chains below come from one sample, sequenced in a study of beta chain features in type 1 diabetes. General study findings and limits: Moderate yet significant TCRB CDR3 shortening was seen in Type 1 diabetes patients in all four CD4+ subsets.

Antigens of these TCRs are unknown. cDNA synthesis used the whole RNA isolate, giving expressed TCRB sequences. Here immunoSEQ multiplex PCR was the method, and the copy in TCRdb shows in-frame clones only, minus some. The sample carries 200,000 to 250,000 clones, around 14% recorded once. Sequenced input: naive CD4+ T cells from blood. These receptors were obtained from a man in his thirties or forties with type 1 diabetes.

This clone was found a few times. The chain uses TRBV29-1 and TRBJ2-3; TRBD2 agrees at 8 bases. This CDR3 region has 15 residues. Germline V gives CDR1 SQVTM, CDR2 ANQGSEA. With 6 bases clipped from V and 4 bases from J, the junction kept 12 bases outside the gene matches. Here the CDR3 DNA reads TGCAGCGTCCAACGGGGGGGACCCGAGGCAGATACGCAGTATTTT. Encoded protein: CSVQRGGPEADTQYF.

This chain links TRBV10-2 with TRBJ1-2; TRBD1 might be the D (6 bases). The CDR3 runs to 13 residues. Trimming cost V 2 bases and J 2 bases, with 6 bases left between them. Per germline, CDR1 WSHSY and CDR2 SAAADI. The CDR3 DNA sequence: TGCGCCAGCAGTGAGGGGGGCAACTATGGCTACACCTTC. Translating it yields CASSEGGNYGYTF.

The sample holds a few counts of this clone. Written as DNA, the CDR3 is TGCAGTGCTAGGACTTACAATGAGCAGTTCTTC. Protein product: CSARTYNEQFF. This sequence joins TRBV20-1 and TRBJ2-1; D unresolved. The CDR3 has 11 residues. Trimming removed 3 bases from V and 4 bases from J, with 4 bases in between. Germline V gene data show CDR1 as DFQATT and CDR2 as SNEGSKA (reference sequence).

The chain recombines TRBV7-9 with TRBJ1-5, with 7 bases lining up with TRBD1. The CDR3 extends over 15 amino acids. Trimming at V came to 5 bases and at J to 4 bases, leaving 8 bases not matched to a gene. CDR1 SEHNR and CDR2 FQNEAQ come from the germline V gene (reference sequence). The CDR3 nucleotides are TGTGCCAGCAGCCTTGGGGACAGTCTTAATCAGCCCCAGCATTTT. Translating gives CASSLGDSLNQPQHF.

In DNA form, the CDR3 reads TGTGCCAGCAGTGAAGGGGACAGGGTCAATCAGCCCCAGCATTTT. Encoded protein: CASSEGDRVNQPQHF. V is TRBV6-1 and J is TRBJ1-5, with 9 positions matching TRBD1. The junction had 1 base not matched to a gene; V was cut back by 1 base and J by 3 bases. CDR1 and CDR2 (germline): MNHNS, SASEGT. The CDR3 has 15 residues.

The V and J genes are TRBV18 and TRBJ1-2, with D perhaps TRBD1 (6 bases). V lost 0 bases and J lost 2, with 10 bases in between. This CDR3 contains 15 residues. CDR1 is KGHSH, CDR2 LQKENI, per germline. CDR3 DNA sequence: TGTGCCAGCTCACCACCAAGCAGGGGCAACTATGGCTACACCTTC. Amino acid sequence: CASSPPSRGNYGYTF.

This clone was seen a handful of times. This sample also contains other DNA sequences that code for the same CDR3. The chain employs TRBV5-6 and TRBJ2-7; D is undetermined. Trimming took off 1 base at V and 5 bases at J, with 4 bases between the two ends. CDR1 is SGHDT, CDR2 YYEEEE, per germline. The CDR3 consists of 11 residues. Written as DNA, the CDR3 is TGTGCCAGCAGCTTGTCGGACGAGCAGTACTTC. It encodes CASSLSDEQYF.

The table lists this clone with a few counts. The chain is built from TRBV5-1 and TRBJ2-7; D possibly corresponds to TRBD1 (6 bases). V was shortened by 0 bases and J by 6 bases, with 13 bases between the two germline ends. Germline V gene data show CDR1 as SGHRS and CDR2 as YFSETQ. CDR3 length equals 14 residues. This chain's CDR3 is CASSLDRDVGEQYF. CDR3 nucleotide sequence: TGCGCCAGCAGCTTGGACAGGGACGTGGGCGAGCAGTACTTC.

This clone was counted only a few times. This chain uses TRBV7-9 with TRBJ2-7, with TRBD2 matching over 10 bases. V gave up 0 bases and J gave up 5 bases; unmatched junction bases: 7. This CDR3 has 16 residues. In germline, CDR1 is SEHNR, CDR2 FQNEAQ (reference sequence). The CDR3 is CASSLARPSGRDEQYF. For the CDR3, the DNA is TGTGCCAGCAGCTTAGCGAGGCCTAGCGGGAGAGACGAGCAGTACTTC.

This clone turned up a few times. The V and J genes are TRBV7-2 and TRBJ2-1, with D possibly matching TRBD2 (6 bases). The V gene lost 5 bases and the J gene lost 0 bases, with 14 bases spanning the gap. The CDR3 totals 16 residues. CDR1 SGHTA and CDR2 FQGNSA come from the germline V gene. The DNA of the CDR3 is TGTGCCAGCAGCCAGCAGTGGGGAGGCTCCTACAATGAGCAGTTCTTC. Translation gives CASSQQWGGSYNEQFF.

This clone was found a few times. The CDR3 sequence is CASSPPRGSSSEQFF. The CDR3 nucleotides are TGTGCCAGCAGTCCCCCCCGTGGCAGTTCAAGTGAGCAGTTCTTC. The V and J genes are TRBV6-5 and TRBJ2-1; no clear D. CDR3 length equals 15 residues. The V end was cut by 5 bases, the J end by 9 bases, with 20 bases between. Per the germline V gene, CDR1 is MNHEY and CDR2 is SVGAGI.